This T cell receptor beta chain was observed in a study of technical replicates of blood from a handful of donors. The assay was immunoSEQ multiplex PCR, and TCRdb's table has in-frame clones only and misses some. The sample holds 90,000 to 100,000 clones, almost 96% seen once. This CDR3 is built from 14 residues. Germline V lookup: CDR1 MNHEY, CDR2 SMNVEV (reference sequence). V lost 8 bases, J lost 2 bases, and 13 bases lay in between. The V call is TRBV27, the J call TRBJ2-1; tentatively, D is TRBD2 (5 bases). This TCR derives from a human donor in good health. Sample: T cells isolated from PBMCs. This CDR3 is CASRWGATYNEQFF. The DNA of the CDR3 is TGTGCCAGCCGATGGGGAGCTACCTACAATGAGCAGTTCTTC.